This TCR beta chain was sequenced for a study of somatic mutations in cytotoxic T cells in rheumatoid arthritis. Study as a whole: Some V beta antibody-stained T-cell populations were flow-sorted at nearly 100% purity, including V beta1+ cells sequenced for TCRB.

The repertoire was sequenced with immunoSEQ multiplex PCR; TCRdb's copy has only in-frame clones and lacks some. This table holds about 19,000 clones, less than 85% found once. Germline V gene data show CDR1 as SGHAT and CDR2 as FQNNGV. The V gene lost 4 bases and the J gene lost 0 bases, with 7 bases spanning the gap. This CDR3 is 15 amino acids long. This clonotype originated in a woman between 35 and 50 years old with rheumatoid arthritis. The sample taken for sequencing was CD8+ T cells sorted from blood. J is TRBJ2-6 and V is TRBV11-2, with D uncertain. The CDR3 DNA follows: TGTGCCAGCAGCTATCACAGCTCTGGGGCCAACGTCCTGACTTTC. The encoded protein is CASSYHSSGANVLTF.